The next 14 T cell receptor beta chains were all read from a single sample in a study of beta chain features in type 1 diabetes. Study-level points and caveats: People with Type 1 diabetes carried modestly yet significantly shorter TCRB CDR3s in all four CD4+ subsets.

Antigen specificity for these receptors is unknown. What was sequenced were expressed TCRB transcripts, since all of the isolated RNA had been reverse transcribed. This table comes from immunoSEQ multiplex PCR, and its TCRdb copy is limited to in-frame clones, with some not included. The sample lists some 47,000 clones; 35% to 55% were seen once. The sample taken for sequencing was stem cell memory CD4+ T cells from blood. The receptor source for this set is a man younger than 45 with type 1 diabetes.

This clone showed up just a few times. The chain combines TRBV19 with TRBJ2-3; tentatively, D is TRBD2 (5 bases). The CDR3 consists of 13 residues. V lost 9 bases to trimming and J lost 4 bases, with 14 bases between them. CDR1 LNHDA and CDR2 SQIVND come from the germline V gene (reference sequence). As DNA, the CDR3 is TGTGCCAGCAGAGGTCTAGCTCCAGATACGCAGTATTTT. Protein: CASRGLAPDTQYF.

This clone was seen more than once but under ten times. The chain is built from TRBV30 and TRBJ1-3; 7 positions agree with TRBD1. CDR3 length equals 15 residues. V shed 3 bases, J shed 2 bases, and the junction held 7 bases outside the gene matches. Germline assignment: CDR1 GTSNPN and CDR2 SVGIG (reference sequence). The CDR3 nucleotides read TGTGCCTGGAGCGCCGGGACAGCCACTGGAAACACCATATATTTT. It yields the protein CAWSAGTATGNTIYF.

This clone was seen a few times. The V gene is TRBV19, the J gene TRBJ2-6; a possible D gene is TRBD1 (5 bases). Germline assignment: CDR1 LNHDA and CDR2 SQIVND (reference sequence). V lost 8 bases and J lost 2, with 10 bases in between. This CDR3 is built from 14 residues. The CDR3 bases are TGTGCCAGTCGCACAGGAGCTGGGGCCAACGTCCTGACTTTC. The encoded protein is CASRTGAGANVLTF.

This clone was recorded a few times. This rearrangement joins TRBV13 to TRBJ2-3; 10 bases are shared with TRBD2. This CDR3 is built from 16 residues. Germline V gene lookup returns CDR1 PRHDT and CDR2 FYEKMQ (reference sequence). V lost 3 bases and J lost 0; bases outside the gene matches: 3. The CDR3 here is CASSLKTSGSTDTQYF. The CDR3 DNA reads TGTGCCAGCAGCTTGAAGACTAGCGGGAGCACAGATACGCAGTATTTT.

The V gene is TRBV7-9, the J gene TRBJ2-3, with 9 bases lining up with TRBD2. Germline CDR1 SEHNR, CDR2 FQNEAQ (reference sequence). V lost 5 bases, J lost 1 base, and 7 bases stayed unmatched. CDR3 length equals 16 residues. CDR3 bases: TGTGCCAGCAGCGCCCCCTGGACTAGCGGCACAGATACGCAGTATTTT. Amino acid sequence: CASSAPWTSGTDTQYF.

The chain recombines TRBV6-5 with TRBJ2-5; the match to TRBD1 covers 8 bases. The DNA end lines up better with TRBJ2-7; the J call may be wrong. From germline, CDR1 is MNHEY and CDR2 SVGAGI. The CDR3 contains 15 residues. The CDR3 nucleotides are TGTGCCAGCAGTTACGAAGTGACAGGGGCCTACGAGCAGTACTTC. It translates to CASSYEVTGAYEQYF.

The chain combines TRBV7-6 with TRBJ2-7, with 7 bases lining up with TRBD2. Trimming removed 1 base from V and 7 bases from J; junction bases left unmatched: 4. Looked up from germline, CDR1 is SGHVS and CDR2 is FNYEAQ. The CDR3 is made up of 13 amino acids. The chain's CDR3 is CASSLGRTSEQYF. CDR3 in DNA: TGTGCCAGCAGCTTAGGAAGGACTAGTGAGCAGTACTTC.

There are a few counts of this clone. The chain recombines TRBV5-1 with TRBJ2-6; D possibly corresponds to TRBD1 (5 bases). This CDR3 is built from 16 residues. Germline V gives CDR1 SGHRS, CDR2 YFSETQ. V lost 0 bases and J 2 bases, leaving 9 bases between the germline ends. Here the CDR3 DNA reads TGCGCCAGCAGCTTGGCAGGGCTTACTGGGGCCAACGTCCTGACTTTC. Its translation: CASSLAGLTGANVLTF. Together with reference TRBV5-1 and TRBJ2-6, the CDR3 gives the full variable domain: KAGVTQTPRYLIKTRGQQVTLSCSPISGHRSVSWYQQTPGQGLQFLFEYFSETQRNKGNFPGRFSGRQFSNSRSEMNVSTLELGDSALYLCASSLAGLTGANVLTFGAGSRLTVL.

CDR3 loop: CSVIRPGRIKDNEQFF. CDR3 nucleotides: TGCAGCGTCATCAGGCCAGGGAGGATAAAGGACAATGAGCAGTTCTTC. The chain uses TRBV29-1 and TRBJ2-1; D perhaps matches TRBD2 (6 bases). The CDR3 has 16 amino acids. Germline CDR1 and CDR2: SQVTM and ANQGSEA. V lost 6 bases, J lost 5 bases, and 23 bases lay in between.

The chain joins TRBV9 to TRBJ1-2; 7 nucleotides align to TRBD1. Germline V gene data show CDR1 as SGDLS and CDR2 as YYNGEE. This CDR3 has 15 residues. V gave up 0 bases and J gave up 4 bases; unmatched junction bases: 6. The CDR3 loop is CASSVDHRGIYGYTF. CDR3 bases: TGTGCCAGCAGCGTAGACCACAGGGGCATCTATGGCTACACCTTC.

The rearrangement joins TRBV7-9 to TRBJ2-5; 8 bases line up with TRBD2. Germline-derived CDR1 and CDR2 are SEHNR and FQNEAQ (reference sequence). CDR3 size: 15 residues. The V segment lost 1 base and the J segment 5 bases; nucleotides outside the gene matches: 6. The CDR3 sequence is CASSLGGTRVETQYF. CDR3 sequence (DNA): TGTGCCAGCAGCTTAGGGGGGACTAGGGTGGAGACCCAGTACTTC.

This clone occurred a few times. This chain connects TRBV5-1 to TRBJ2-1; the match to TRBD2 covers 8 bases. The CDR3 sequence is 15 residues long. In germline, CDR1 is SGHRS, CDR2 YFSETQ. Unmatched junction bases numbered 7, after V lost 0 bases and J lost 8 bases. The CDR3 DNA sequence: TGCGCCAGCAGCTTGGGTCTAGCGGGTTTCGATGAGCAGTTCTTC. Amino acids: CASSLGLAGFDEQFF.

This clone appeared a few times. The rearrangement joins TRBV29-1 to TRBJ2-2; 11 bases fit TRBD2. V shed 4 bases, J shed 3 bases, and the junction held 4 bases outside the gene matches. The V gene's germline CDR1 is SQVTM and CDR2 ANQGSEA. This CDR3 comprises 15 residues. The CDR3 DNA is TGCAGCGTTGTCGGACTAGCGGGTCACACCGGGGAGCTGTTTTTT. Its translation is CSVVGLAGHTGELFF.

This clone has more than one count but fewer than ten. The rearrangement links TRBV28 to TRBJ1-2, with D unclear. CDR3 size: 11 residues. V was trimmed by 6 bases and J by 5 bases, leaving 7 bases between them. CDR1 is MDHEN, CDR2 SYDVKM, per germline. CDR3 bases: TGTGCCAGCAGCGGGAATTATGGCTACACCTTC. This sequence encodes CASSGNYGYTF.